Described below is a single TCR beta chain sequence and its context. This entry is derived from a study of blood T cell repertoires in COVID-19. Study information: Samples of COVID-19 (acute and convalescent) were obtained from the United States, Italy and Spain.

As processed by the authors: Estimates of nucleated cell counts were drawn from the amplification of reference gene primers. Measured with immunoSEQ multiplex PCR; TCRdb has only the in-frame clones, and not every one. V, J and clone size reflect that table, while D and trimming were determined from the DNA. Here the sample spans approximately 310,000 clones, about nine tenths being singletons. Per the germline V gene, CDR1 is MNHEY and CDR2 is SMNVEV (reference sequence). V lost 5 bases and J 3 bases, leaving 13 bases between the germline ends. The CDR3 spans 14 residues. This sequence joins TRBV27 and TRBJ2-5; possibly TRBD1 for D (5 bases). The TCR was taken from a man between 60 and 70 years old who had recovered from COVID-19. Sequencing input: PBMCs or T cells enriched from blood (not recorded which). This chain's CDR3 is CASSPRQLKETQYF. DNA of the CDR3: TGTGCCAGCAGTCCCCGACAGCTTAAAGAGACCCAGTACTTC.